This T cell receptor beta chain originates from a study of T cell responses to AZD1222 COVID-19 vaccine (dated by TCRdb to 2020 to 2023). For the study in its entirety: AZD1222 recipients whose second dose came at about 4 weeks and those whose second dose came at about 12 weeks were combined into one group, since spike-specific TCR depth and breadth did not differ between the two schedules. TCR sequencing covered over 230 trial participants: about 210 given two doses of AZD1222 and 26 given two doses of MenACWY control vaccine. Trial participants were enrolled by age into subgroups of 18-55, 56-69 and 70-plus years, and about 150, 27 and 61 TCR-sequenced participants, respectively, were included in these subgroups.

General study outcomes and caveats: Only six or seven AZD1222 recipients were SARS-CoV-2 seropositive at baseline, limiting conclusions about previously exposed vaccinees. Vaccine-associated CD4 TCRs spanned the whole spike protein, with dominant responses in regions 160-218 and 743-854. Because no samples from the day 14 peak response were available, repertoires could be characterized only after the peak T cell response. Participants were mostly white British, with more females than males. The authors suggested clonal diversity may have been underestimated. Nearly half of unique spike-specific TCRs reportedly recognized epitopes outside regions mutated in the B.1.351 and B.1.1.7 variants. Spike-specific TCR breadth and depth rose significantly after two AZD1222 doses compared with day 0 and with MenACWY recipients. The 56-69-year group was small, and its depth increase did not reach significance, likely because of low power.

The CDR3 sequence holds 15 residues, the cysteine and phenylalanine included. Solely the CDR3 DNA is kept, with 45 bases framed from the first base. V is shortened by 1 base, J by 7 bases, and the region joining them spans 13 bases. Per the germline V gene, SGHTA is the CDR1 and FQGNSA is the CDR2. In the paper's terms, the time point label means: baseline before first vaccination. Vaccinee samples were obtained from the UK trials COV001 and COV002, which included a single-blind randomized controlled phase 2/3 trial of AZD1222 (ChAdOx1 nCoV-19) in healthy adults. Trial participant PBMC samples were collected at day 0 and day 28 after the second dose for TCRbeta chain sequencing. Details on this clone: Its antigen is currently not known. Base qualities are not provided; no much larger clone lies one nucleotide away.

The CDR3 regions of human TCRbeta chains were analyzed by immunosequencing. The authors' analysis ran thus. Repertoire TCRs were matched against a reference library of SARS-CoV-2-specific TCRs generated with the MIRA antigen-specificity platform. Breadth was defined as the fraction of unique TCRs that were SARS-CoV-2-associated. Depth was defined as the fraction of total T cells that were SARS-CoV-2-associated. Each spike-specific TCR was assigned to its reactive spike region and to a CD4 or CD8 class using the MIRA data. Log10-transformed breadth and depth values were compared by one-way ANOVA with Sidak's multiple comparisons tests. This immuneACCESS table, as held by TCRdb, lists in-frame sequences with V and J called but not all clones. Of the missing ones, under half trace to an unresolved V gene in checked studies; the others have no known cause. Clone size and the V and J calls come from that table; the DNA yielded D and trimming. The sample table holds roughly 110,000 clones, of which approximately 88% were seen once. The ten largest clones add up to 5.5% to 8% of the sample.

The rearrangement joined TRBV7-2 to TRBJ1-4; the D segment could be TRBD1, given 5 matching bases. The TCR was taken from an adult in good health. The sample here was peripheral blood, taken on day 0 of AZD1222 vaccination. The CDR3 protein: CASSLGGGWGEKLFF. The DNA sequence reads TGTGCCAGCAGCTTAGGTGGGGGTTGGGGTGAAAAACTGTTTTTT. With the portions outside the CDR3 filled from the reference TRBV7-2 and TRBJ1-4 genes, the complete variable region becomes GAGVSQSPSNKVTEKGKDVELRCDPISGHTALYWYRQSLGQGLEFLIYFQGNSAPDKSGLPSDRFSAERTGGSVSTLTIQRTQQEDSAVYLCASSLGGGWGEKLFFGSGTQLSVL.